These T cell receptor beta chains were read from a single sample in a study of blood T cells in healthy people across ages. From the 5' RACE reads, TCRdb called clonotypes with MiXCR, one entry per CDR3 protein. The data contain fewer than 1,000,000 distinct CDR3 sequences, around 45% of them seen just once; the ten biggest clones take up approximately 20%. Sequencing was carried out using blood. All receptors come from a man in his sixties in good health. Both conserved end residues are part of each CDR3. Each record gives: V gene, J gene, D gene, clone size, CDR3 DNA, CDR3 protein. The D gene is left open where the match is weak. Clone size appears in some rows only: once, few, many, or a class for an expanded clone.

>TRBV20-1|TRBJ2-2|NA|NA
TGCAGTGCTAGAGATCATGGTTACGGGGAGCTGTTTTTT
CSARDHGYGELFF
>TRBV5-5|TRBJ2-1|NA|NA
TGTGCCAGCAGCCCCCCAGGGGTAACCTACAATGAGCAGTTCTTC
CASSPPGVTYNEQFF
>TRBV20-1|TRBJ2-3|TRBD2|NA
TGCAGTGCGCGGACTAGCGGGGGGGCGTATACGCAGTATTTT
CSARTSGGAYTQYF
>TRBV20-1|TRBJ2-3|NA|once
TGCAGTGCTAGGGGGTCCTCGCAGGGGGGGGTCTTTAGCACAGATACGCAGTATTTT
CSARGSSQGGVFSTDTQYF
>TRBV4-3|TRBJ2-2|TRBD2|NA
TGCGCCAGCAGCCAAATAGCGGGGGGCCCTGACACCGGGGAGCTGTTTTTT
CASSQIAGGPDTGELFF
>TRBV5-1|TRBJ2-1|TRBD1|NA
TGCGCCAGCAGCCAAGGGGACAGTGCACATAACAATGAGCAGTTCTTC
CASSQGDSAHNNEQFF
>TRBV14|TRBJ2-1|NA|NA
TGTGCCAGCAGCCAACAGACCCCTTACAATGAGCAGTTCTTC
CASSQQTPYNEQFF
>TRBV29-1|TRBJ1-1|NA|few
TGCAGCGTCCCCAATCGGGTGGGCGACACTGAAGCTTTCTTT
CSVPNRVGDTEAFF
>TRBV29-1|TRBJ2-5|NA|few
TGCAGCGTTGAGGGGGGAAGGGAGACCCAGTACTTC
CSVEGGRETQYF
>TRBV12-3/TRBV12-4|TRBJ1-1|NA|NA
TGTGCCAGCAGTTTAGGGGCAGCCACCCAAACTTTCTTT
CASSLGAATQTFF
>TRBV20-1|TRBJ2-7|NA|NA
TGCAGTGCTAGAGCAACCATCCCAGGCCGGAACTACGAGCAGTACTTC
CSARATIPGRNYEQYF
>TRBV5-1|TRBJ1-6|NA|many
TGTGCCAGCAGTCCGGATAGCTCCTATAATTCACCCCTCCACTTT
CASSPDSSYNSPLHF
>TRBV5-8|TRBJ1-2|NA|NA
TGTGCCAGCAGCTTATACAGGAGTAACTATGGCTACACCTTC
CASSLYRSNYGYTF
>TRBV29-1|TRBJ1-1|NA|NA
TGCAGCGCCAACGGACGGATGAACACTGAAGCTTTCTTT
CSANGRMNTEAFF
>TRBV12-3/TRBV12-4|TRBJ2-7|TRBD1|NA
TGTGCCAGCAGTTTCGGGACAGGGAGGTACAAGCAGTACTTC
CASSFGTGRYKQYF
>TRBV29-1|TRBJ1-4|TRBD1|once
TGCAGCGTTGGGGGACAGGGGGCGGAAAAACTGTTTTTT
CSVGGQGAEKLFF
>TRBV29-1|TRBJ2-5|TRBD2|many
TGCAGCCACACACCGGGACTACAAGAGACCCAGTACTTC
CSHTPGLQETQYF
>TRBV7-9|TRBJ2-7|TRBD2|few
TGTGCCAGCAGCTGGGAGGGCGAGCAGTACTTC
CASSWEGEQYF
>TRBV12-5|TRBJ2-3|NA|few
TGTGCTAGTGGTTTGGGGTGGGTACCTAGCACAGATACGCAGTATTTT
CASGLGWVPSTDTQYF
>TRBV30|TRBJ2-7|TRBD2|NA
TGTGCCTGGAAAACTAGCGGTACCTACGAGCAGTACTTC
CAWKTSGTYEQYF
>TRBV20-1|TRBJ2-5|TRBD1|few
TGCAGTGCTAGAGGACACGGGACAGGGTCGGAGCAGTACTTC
CSARGHGTGSEQYF
>TRBV9|TRBJ2-1|TRBD2|NA
TGTGCCAGCAGCGGGGGACTAGCGGTTGAGCAGTTCTTC
CASSGGLAVEQFF
>TRBV28|TRBJ2-7|NA|few
TGTGCCAGCAGACGCTCCGGGGCCGGGGAGCAGTACTTC
CASRRSGAGEQYF
>TRBV3-1|TRBJ2-5|NA|few
TGTGCCAGCAGCCAAGTAGTTTCGGCGGAGACCCAGTACTTC
CASSQVVSAETQYF
>TRBV11-2|TRBJ1-6|NA|NA
TGTGCCAGCAGCCCCGCGGGGCCGGATTCACCCCTCCACTTT
CASSPAGPDSPLHF